The sample holds a few counts of the clone carrying this T cell receptor beta chain. Its antigen is as yet unknown. This specimen belongs to a study of blood T cells in healthy people across ages. Through a sample-barcoded 5' primer and a J-beta primer mix, a second PCR was run for roughly 6 to 12 cycles. A tag from a template-switch adaptor with 12 random nucleotides marked each cDNA molecule. TCRdb reprocessed the 5' RACE reads with MiXCR, giving one entry per CDR3 protein. The sample includes over a million distinct CDR3 sequences, 42% of them seen just once. Germline values: CDR1 MNHNS, CDR2 SASEGT. V shed 7 bases and J shed 2 bases, with 19 bases lying between them. This CDR3 has 16 residues. Study outcomes and limitations: Both higher diversity and more naive CD4+ cells marked long-lived donors when set against aged donors.

Isolated per sample were at least 6 million PBMCs. This rearrangement joins TRBV6-1 to TRBJ2-3; maybe TRBD1 (6 bases). The clonotype was recovered from a woman between 18 and 29 years old in good health. Source material: blood. CDR3 DNA sequence: TGTGCCAGCACCGGAAGGGGCAGGGACAACACAGATACGCAGTATTTT. Translation gives CASTGRGRDNTDTQYF.